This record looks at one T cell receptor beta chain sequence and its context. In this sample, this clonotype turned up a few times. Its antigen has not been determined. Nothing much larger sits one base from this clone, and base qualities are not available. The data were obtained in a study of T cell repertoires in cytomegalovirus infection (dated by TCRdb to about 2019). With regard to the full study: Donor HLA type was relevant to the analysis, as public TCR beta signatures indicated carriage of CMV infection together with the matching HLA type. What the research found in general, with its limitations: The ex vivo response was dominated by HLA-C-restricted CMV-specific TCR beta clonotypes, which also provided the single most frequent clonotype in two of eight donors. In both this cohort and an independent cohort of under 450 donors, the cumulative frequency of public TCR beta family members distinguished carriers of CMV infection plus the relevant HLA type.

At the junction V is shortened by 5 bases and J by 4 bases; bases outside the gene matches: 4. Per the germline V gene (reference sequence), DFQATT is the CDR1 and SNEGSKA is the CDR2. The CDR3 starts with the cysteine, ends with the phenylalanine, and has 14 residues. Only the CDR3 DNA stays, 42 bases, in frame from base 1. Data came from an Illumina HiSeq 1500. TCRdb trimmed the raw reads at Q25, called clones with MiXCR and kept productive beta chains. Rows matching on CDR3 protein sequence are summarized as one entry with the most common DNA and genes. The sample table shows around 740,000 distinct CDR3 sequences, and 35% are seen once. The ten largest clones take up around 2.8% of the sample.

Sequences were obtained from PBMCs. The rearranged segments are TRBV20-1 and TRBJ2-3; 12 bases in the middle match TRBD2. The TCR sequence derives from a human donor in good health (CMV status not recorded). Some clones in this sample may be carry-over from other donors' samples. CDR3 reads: CSARGLAGSDTQYF. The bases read TGCAGTGCTCGAGGACTAGCGGGATCAGATACGCAGTATTTT.